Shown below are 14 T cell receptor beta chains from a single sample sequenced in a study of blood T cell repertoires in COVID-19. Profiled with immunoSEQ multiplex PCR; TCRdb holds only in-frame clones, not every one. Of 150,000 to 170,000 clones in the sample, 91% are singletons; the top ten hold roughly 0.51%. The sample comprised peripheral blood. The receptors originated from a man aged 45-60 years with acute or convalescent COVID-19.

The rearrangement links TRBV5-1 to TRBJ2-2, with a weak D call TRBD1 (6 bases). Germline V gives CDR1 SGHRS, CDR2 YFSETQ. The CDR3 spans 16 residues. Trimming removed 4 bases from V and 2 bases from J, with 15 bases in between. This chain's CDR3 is CASSDGTIVNTGELFF. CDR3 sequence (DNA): TGCGCCAGCAGCGACGGGACAATCGTAAACACCGGGGAGCTGTTTTTT.

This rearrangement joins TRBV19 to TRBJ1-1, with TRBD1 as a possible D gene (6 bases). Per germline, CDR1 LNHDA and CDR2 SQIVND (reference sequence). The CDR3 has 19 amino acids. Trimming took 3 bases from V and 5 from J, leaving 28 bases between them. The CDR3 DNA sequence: TGTGCCAGTAGTATGGTCATGCTGTATGGGGGCGACTCTTGGACTGAAGCTTTCTTT. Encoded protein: CASSMVMLYGGDSWTEAFF.

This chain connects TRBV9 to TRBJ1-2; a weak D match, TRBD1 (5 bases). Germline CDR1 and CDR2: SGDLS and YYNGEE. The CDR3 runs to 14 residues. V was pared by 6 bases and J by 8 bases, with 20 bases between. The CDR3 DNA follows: TGTGCCAGCAAGGGGATGGGGCCTTCGAGGGGCTACACCTTC. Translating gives CASKGMGPSRGYTF.

The CDR3 loop is CASSFEDSYEQYV. CDR3 bases: TGTGCCAGCAGCTTCGAAGACAGCTACGAGCAGTACGTC. The rearrangement links TRBV7-9 to TRBJ2-7; maybe TRBD1 (5 bases). Germline loops: CDR1 SEHNR, CDR2 FQNEAQ (reference sequence). CDR3 length: 13 residues. Trimming took 3 bases from V and 3 from J, leaving 9 bases between them.

The CDR3 reads CASGRQGEYF. The CDR3 DNA reads TGTGCCAGCGGAAGACAGGGCGAGTACTTC. The chain links TRBV2 to TRBJ2-7; 7 positions match TRBD1. This CDR3 contains 10 residues. V was clipped by 8 bases and J by 11 bases; unmatched bases: 6. Germline lookup yields CDR1 SNHLY and CDR2 FYNNEI.

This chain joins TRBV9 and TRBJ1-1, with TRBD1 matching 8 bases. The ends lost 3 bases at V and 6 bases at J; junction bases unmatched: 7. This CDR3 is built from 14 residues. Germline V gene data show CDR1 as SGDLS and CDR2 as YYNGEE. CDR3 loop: CASSEAGQGSEAFF. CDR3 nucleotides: TGTGCCAGCAGCGAGGCCGGACAGGGCTCTGAAGCTTTCTTT.

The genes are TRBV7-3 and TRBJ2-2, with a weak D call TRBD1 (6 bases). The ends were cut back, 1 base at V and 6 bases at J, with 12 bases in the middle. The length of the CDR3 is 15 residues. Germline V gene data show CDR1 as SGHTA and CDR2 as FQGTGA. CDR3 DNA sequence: TGTGCCAGCAGCTTAAAGGCAGGGGCCCCCGGGGAGCTGTTTTTT. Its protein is CASSLKAGAPGELFF.

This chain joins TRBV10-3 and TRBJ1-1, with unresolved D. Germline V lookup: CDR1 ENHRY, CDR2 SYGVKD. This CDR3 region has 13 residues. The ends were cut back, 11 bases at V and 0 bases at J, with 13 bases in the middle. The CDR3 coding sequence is TGTGCCGCCGCTAGAGGAATGAACACTGAAGCTTTCTTT. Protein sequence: CAAARGMNTEAFF.

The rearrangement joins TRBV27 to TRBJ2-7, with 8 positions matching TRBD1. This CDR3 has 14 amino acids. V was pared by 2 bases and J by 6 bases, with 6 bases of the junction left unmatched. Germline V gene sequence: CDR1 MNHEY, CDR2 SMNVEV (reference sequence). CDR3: CASSLRQGATEQYF. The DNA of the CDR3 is TGTGCCAGCAGTTTAAGGCAGGGGGCTACCGAGCAGTACTTC.

CDR3 DNA: TGTGCCAGCAGCCTGGGGACTAGCGGGACCAATGAGCAGTTCTTC. This codes for CASSLGTSGTNEQFF. The chain combines TRBV3-1 (or the pseudogene TRBV3-2) with TRBJ2-1; 13 bases are shared with TRBD2. The CDR3 has 15 residues. The V and J ends lost 4 bases and 6 bases, in that order; junction bases with no gene match: 3. From germline, CDR1 is LGHDT and CDR2 YNNKEL (reference sequence).

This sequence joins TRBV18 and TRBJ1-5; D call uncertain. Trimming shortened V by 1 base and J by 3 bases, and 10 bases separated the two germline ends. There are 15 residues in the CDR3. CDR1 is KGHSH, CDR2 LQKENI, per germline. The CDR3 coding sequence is TGTGCCAGCTCACCACTGGCGGGGAACAATCAGCCCCAGCATTTT. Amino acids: CASSPLAGNNQPQHF.

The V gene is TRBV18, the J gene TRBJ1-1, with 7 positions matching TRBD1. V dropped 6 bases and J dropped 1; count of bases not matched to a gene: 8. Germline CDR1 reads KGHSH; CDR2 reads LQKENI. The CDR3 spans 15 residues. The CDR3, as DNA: TGTGCCAGCTCCCCAGGGGGACATCCGAACACTGAAGCTTTCTTT. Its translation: CASSPGGHPNTEAFF.

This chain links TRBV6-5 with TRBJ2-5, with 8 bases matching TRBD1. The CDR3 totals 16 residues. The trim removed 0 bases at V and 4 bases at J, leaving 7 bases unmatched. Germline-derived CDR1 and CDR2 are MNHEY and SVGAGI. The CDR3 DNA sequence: TGTGCCAGCAGTTACTCGACAGGGGCGGTTGGAGAGACCCAGTACTTC. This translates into CASSYSTGAVGETQYF.

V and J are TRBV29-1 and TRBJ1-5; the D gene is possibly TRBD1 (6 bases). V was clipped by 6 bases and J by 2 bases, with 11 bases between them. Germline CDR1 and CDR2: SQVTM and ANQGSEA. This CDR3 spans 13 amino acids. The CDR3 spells CSVSQGRNQPQHF. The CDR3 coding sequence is TGCAGCGTATCACAGGGACGCAATCAGCCCCAGCATTTT.